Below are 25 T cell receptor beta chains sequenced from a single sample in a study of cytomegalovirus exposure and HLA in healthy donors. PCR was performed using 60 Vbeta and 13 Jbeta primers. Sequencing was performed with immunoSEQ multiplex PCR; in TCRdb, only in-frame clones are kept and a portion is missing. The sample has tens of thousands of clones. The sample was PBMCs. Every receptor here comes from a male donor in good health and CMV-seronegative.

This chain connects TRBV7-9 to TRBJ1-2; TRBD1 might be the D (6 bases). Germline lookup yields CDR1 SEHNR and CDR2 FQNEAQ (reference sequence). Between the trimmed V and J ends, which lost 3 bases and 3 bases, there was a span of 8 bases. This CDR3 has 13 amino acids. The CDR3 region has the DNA TGTGCCAGCAGCTTCAGACAGGACTATGGCTACACCTTC. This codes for CASSFRQDYGYTF.

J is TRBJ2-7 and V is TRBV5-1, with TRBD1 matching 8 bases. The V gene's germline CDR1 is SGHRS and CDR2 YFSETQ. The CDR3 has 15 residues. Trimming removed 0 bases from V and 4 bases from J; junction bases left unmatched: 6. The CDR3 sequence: CASSLVGRGPYEQYF. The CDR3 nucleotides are TGCGCCAGCAGCTTGGTTGGCAGGGGGCCGTACGAGCAGTACTTC.

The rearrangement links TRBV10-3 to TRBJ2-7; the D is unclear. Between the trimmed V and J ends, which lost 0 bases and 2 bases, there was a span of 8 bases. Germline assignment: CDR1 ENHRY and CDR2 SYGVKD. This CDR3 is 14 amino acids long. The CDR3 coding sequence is TGTGCCATCAGTGAGTCTTCCCCTACCTACGAGCAGTACTTC. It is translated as CAISESSPTYEQYF.

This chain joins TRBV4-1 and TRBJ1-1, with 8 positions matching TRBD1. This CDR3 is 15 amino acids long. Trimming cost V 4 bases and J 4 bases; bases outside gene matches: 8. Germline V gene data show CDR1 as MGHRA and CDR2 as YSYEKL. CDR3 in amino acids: CASSPTDRAGTEAFF. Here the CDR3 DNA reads TGCGCCAGCAGCCCCACGGACAGGGCGGGCACTGAAGCTTTCTTT.

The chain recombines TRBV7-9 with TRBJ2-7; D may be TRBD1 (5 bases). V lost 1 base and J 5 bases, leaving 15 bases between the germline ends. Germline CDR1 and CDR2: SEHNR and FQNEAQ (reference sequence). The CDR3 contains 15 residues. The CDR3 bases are TGTGCCAGCAGCTTAGTTTTGTCAGGGCAAGACGAGCAGTACTTC. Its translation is CASSLVLSGQDEQYF.

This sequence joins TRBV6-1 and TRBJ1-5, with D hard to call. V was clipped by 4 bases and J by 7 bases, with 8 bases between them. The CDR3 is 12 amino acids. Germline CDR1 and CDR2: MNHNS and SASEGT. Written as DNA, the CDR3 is TGTGCCAGCAGTGGCTCCGGGCAGCCCCAGCATTTT. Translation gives CASSGSGQPQHF.

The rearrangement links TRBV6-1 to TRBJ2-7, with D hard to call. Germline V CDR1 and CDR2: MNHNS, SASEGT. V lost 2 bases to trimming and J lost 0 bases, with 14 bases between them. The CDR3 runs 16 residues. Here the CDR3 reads CASSELAGLHSYEQYF. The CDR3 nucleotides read TGTGCCAGCAGTGAATTGGCAGGCCTTCACTCCTACGAGCAGTACTTC.

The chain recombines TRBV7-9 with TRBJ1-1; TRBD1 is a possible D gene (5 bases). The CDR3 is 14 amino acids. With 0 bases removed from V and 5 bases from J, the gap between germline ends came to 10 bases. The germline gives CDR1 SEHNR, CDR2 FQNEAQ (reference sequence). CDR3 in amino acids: CASSLAGTQTEAFF. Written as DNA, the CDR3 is TGTGCCAGCAGCTTAGCGGGGACTCAAACTGAAGCTTTCTTT.

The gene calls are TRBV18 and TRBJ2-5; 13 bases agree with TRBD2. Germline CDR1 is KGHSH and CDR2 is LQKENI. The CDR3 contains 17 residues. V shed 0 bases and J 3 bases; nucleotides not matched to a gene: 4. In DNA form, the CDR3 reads TGTGCCAGCTCACCACCGGGGACTAGCGGGGTGAAAGAGACCCAGTACTTC. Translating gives CASSPPGTSGVKETQYF.

The CDR3 reads CASGDRALSPLHF. Here the CDR3 DNA reads TGTGCCAGCGGGGACAGGGCCCTTTCACCCCTCCACTTT. The gene calls are TRBV30 and TRBJ1-6; 9 bases line up with TRBD1. Germline values: CDR1 GTSNPN, CDR2 SVGIG (reference sequence). The CDR3 extends over 13 amino acids. V gave up 8 bases and J gave up 9 bases; unmatched junction bases: 8.

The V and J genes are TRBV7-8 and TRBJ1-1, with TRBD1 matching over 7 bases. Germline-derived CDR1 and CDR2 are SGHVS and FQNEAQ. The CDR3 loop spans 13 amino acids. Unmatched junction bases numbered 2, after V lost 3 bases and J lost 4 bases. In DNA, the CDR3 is TGTGCCAGCAGCTTGGACAGGACCACTGAAGCTTTCTTT. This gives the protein CASSLDRTTEAFF.

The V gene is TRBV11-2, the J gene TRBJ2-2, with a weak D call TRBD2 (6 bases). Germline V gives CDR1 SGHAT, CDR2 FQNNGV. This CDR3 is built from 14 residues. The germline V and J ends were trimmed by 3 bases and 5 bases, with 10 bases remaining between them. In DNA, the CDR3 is TGTGCCAGCAGCTTCGAGCGGGTAACCGGGGAGCTGTTTTTT. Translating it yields CASSFERVTGELFF.

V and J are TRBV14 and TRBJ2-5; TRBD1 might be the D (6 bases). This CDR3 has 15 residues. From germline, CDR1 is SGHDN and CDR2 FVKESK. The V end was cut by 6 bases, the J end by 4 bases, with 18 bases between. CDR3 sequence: CASSLFQGQGETQYF. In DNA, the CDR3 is TGTGCCAGCAGTCTCTTTCAGGGGCAGGGAGAGACCCAGTACTTC.

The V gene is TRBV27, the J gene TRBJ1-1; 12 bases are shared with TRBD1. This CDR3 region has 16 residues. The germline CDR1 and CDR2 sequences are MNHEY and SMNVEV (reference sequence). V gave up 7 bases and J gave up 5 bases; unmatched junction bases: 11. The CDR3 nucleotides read TGTGCCAGCACCCCGGGACAGGGGGCCATTTGGACTGAAGCTTTCTTT. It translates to CASTPGQGAIWTEAFF.

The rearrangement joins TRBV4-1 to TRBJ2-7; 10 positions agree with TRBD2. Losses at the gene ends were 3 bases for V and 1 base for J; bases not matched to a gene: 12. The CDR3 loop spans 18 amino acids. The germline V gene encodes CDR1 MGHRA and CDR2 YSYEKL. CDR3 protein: CASSQRESSGGTSYEQYF. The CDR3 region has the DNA TGCGCCAGCAGCCAGCGCGAATCTAGCGGGGGAACGTCCTACGAGCAGTACTTC.

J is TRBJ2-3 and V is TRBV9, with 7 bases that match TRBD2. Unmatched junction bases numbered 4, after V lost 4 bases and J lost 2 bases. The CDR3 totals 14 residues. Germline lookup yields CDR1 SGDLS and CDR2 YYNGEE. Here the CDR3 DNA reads TGTGCCAGCAGCCCCGGGACTAACACAGATACGCAGTATTTT. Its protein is CASSPGTNTDTQYF.

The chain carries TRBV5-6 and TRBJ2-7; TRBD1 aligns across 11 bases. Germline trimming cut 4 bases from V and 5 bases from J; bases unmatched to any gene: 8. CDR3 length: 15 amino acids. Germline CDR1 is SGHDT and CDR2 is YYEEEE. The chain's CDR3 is CASSPPRTGGNEQYF. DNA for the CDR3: TGTGCCAGCAGCCCCCCCCGGACAGGGGGCAACGAGCAGTACTTC. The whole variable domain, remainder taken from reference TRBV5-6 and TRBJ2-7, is DAGVTQSPTHLIKTRGQQVTLRCSPKSGHDTVSWYQQALGQGPQFIFQYYEEEERQRGNFPDRFSGHQFPNYSSELNVNALLLGDSALYLCASSPPRTGGNEQYFGPGTRLTVT.

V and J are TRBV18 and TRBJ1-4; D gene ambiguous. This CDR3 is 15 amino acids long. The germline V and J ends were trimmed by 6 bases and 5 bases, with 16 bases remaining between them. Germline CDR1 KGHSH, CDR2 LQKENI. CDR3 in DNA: TGTGCCAGCTCGTCACCGGGCGGGCTGAATGAAAAACTGTTTTTT. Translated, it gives CASSSPGGLNEKLFF.

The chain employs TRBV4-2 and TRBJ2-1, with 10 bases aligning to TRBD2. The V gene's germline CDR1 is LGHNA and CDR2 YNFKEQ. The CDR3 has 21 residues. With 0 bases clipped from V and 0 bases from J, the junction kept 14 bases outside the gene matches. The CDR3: CASSQEGGASGSYSSYNEQFF. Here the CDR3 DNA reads TGTGCCAGCAGCCAAGAGGGAGGGGCTAGCGGGAGCTACAGCTCCTACAATGAGCAGTTCTTC.

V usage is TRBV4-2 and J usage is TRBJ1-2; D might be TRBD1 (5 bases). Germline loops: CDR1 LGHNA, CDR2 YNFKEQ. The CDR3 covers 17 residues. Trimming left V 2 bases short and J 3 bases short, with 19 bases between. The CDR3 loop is CASSQPPEQARDYGYTF. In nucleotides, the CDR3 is TGTGCCAGCAGCCAACCCCCCGAACAGGCACGGGACTATGGCTACACCTTC.

CDR3 sequence reads: CASSYRGTGPNYGYTF. The CDR3 DNA sequence: TGTGCCAGCAGTTACCGCGGGACAGGGCCCAACTATGGCTACACCTTC. V and J are TRBV6-5 and TRBJ1-2, with 9 bases matching TRBD1. Per the germline V gene, CDR1 is MNHEY and CDR2 is SVGAGI. J was trimmed by 2 bases and V by 2 bases; bases with no gene match: 6. The CDR3 runs to 16 residues.

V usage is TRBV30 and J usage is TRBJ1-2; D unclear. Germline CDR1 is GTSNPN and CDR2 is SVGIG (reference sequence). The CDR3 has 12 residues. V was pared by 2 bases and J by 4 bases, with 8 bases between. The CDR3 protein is CAWSLISYGYTF. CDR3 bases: TGTGCCTGGAGTCTGATTAGCTATGGCTACACCTTC.

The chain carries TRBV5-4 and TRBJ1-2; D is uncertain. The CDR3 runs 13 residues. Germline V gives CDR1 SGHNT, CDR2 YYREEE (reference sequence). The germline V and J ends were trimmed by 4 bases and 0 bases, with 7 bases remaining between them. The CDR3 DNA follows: TGTGCCAGCAGCGATACTACTAACTATGGCTACACCTTC. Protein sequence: CASSDTTNYGYTF.

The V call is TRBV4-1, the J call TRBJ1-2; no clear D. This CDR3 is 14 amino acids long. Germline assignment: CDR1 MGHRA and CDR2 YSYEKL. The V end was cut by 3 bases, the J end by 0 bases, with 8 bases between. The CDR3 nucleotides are TGCGCCAGCAGCCAGGCCCGATCTAACTATGGCTACACCTTC. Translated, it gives CASSQARSNYGYTF.

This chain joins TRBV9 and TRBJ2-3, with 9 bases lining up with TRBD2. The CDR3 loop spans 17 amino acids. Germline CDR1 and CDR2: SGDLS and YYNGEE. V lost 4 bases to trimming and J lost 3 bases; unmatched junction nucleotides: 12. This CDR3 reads CASSFPQRGDTTDTQYF. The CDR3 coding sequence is TGTGCCAGCAGCTTCCCCCAGCGGGGGGATACTACAGATACGCAGTATTTT.